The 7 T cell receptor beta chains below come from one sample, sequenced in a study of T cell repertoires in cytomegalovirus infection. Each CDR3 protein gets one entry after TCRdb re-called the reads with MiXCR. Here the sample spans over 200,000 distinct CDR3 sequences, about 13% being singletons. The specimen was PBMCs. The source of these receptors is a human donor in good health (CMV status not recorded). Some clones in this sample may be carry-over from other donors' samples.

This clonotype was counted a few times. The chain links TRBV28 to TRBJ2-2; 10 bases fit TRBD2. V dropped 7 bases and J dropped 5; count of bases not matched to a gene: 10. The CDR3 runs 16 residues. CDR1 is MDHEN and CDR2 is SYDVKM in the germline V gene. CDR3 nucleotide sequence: TGTGCCAGCACTTCCTGGACTAGCGGTGGGACCGGGGAGCTGTTTTTT. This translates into CASTSWTSGGTGELFF.

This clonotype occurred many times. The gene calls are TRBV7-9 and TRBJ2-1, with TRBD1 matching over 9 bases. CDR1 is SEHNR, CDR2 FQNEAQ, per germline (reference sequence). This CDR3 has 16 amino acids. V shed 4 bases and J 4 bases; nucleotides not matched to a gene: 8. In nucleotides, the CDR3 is TGTGCCAGCAGCTCGTCCCGGGACAGGGCTTACAATGAGCAGTTCTTC. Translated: CASSSSRDRAYNEQFF.

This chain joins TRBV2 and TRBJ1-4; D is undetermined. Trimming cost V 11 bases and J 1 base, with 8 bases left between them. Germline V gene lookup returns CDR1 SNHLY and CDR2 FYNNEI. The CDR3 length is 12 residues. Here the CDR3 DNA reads TGTGCCGGTAGAAGAACTAATGAAAAACTGTTTTTT. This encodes CAGRRTNEKLFF.

CDR3 in amino acids: CASSPPGMSGSTEAFF. CDR3 DNA: TGTGCCAGCAGCCCCCCGGGAATGTCGGGCAGCACTGAAGCTTTCTTT. The rearrangement joins TRBV7-9 to TRBJ1-1; D unclear. The CDR3 length is 16 residues. The germline CDR1 and CDR2 sequences are SEHNR and FQNEAQ (reference sequence). The ends were cut back, 5 bases at V and 4 bases at J, with 20 bases in the middle.

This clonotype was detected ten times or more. CDR3 nucleotides: TGTGCCAGCAGCTACCGGGACAATGATCAGCCCCAGCATTTT. Translation: CASSYRDNDQPQHF. The chain recombines TRBV7-8 with TRBJ1-5; D is possibly TRBD1 (6 bases). The CDR3 sequence is 14 residues long. V was clipped by 4 bases and J by 5 bases, with 12 bases between them. The V gene's germline CDR1 is SGHVS and CDR2 FQNEAQ.

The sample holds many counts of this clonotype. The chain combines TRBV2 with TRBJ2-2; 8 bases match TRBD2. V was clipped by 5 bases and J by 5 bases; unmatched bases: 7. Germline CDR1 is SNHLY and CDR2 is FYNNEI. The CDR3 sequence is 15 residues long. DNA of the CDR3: TGTGCCAGCAGTCCACTAGCGGTTGGGACCGGGGAGCTGTTTTTT. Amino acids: CASSPLAVGTGELFF.

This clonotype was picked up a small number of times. In DNA, the CDR3 is TGTGCCAGCGGTGGGGAATCCTACGAGCAGTACTTC. It is translated as CASGGESYEQYF. V usage is TRBV5-4 and J usage is TRBJ2-7, with D uncertain. Germline CDR1 is SGHNT and CDR2 is YYREEE (reference sequence). V shed 7 bases and J shed 1 base, with 9 bases lying between them. The CDR3 is 12 residues long.